Listed below are T cell receptor beta chains from one sample, sequenced in a study of vaccination and CD4 T cells after COVID-19. No antigens are known for them. MiXCR, applied by TCRdb to the PCR reads, yields one record per CDR3 protein. The sample holds 15,000 to 20,000 distinct CDR3 sequences; about 61% are singletons and the top ten take roughly a tenth. Specimen: CD4+ T cells from blood, cultured in vitro. Every receptor here comes from a human donor who had recovered from COVID-19. Both conserved end residues are trimmed from each CDR3. The order of the fields is V gene, J gene, CDR3 protein.

V: TRBV19
J: TRBJ2-7
CDR3: ASSPDAGAGLARYEQY

V: TRBV7-9
J: TRBJ2-7
CDR3: ASSSTSRGHEQY

V: TRBV6-1
J: TRBJ2-2
CDR3: ASSGQPTTGANTGELF

V: TRBV21-1
J: TRBJ1-5
CDR3: ASSKATETQPQH

V: TRBV20-1
J: TRBJ2-1
CDR3: SAPFSASGFYNEQF

V: TRBV27
J: TRBJ1-2
CDR3: ASSPRRYYGYT

V: TRBV11-2
J: TRBJ2-1
CDR3: ASSTLRSGSRSYNEQF

V: TRBV24-1
J: TRBJ1-2
CDR3: ATWDGLGIQGYT

V: TRBV6-5
J: TRBJ1-2
CDR3: ASSSGTEFYGYT

V: TRBV29-1
J: TRBJ2-7
CDR3: SVVFIADYEQY

V: TRBV20-1
J: TRBJ2-1
CDR3: SARDPNSGSLGQF

V: TRBV11-3
J: TRBJ1-3
CDR3: ASSLDGPLSGNTIY

V: TRBV28
J: TRBJ1-4
CDR3: ASGQRNEKLF

V: TRBV18
J: TRBJ1-2
CDR3: ASSPPVREGYT

V: TRBV5-1
J: TRBJ1-6
CDR3: ASSWGSRNSPLH

V: TRBV20-1
J: TRBJ2-3
CDR3: SARAAGGADTQY

V: TRBV2
J: TRBJ2-3
CDR3: ASSDNSGPTTDTQY

V: TRBV5-1
J: TRBJ2-3
CDR3: ASSSPDSTDTQY

V: TRBV12-5
J: TRBJ1-5
CDR3: ASRQGPGQPQH

V: TRBV10-1
J: TRBJ1-1
CDR3: ASSESTGNTEAF

V: TRBV7-3
J: TRBJ2-3
CDR3: ASSLRGRTSGRGDTQY

V: TRBV7-9
J: TRBJ2-1
CDR3: ASSLFGDRGVNEQF

V: TRBV24-1
J: TRBJ2-5
CDR3: ATRQGSQETQY

V: TRBV28
J: TRBJ1-4
CDR3: ASSLDGGSEKLF

V: TRBV20-1
J: TRBJ2-2
CDR3: SARDGTAGGLF

V: TRBV7-2
J: TRBJ1-2
CDR3: ASSTDRGGYGYT

V: TRBV20-1
J: TRBJ1-6
CDR3: SARIQGYNSPLH

V: TRBV28
J: TRBJ1-5
CDR3: ATGRTYDQPQH

V: TRBV4-2
J: TRBJ2-3
CDR3: ASSQELAGNTDTQY

V: TRBV20-1
J: TRBJ2-1
CDR3: SANKGVSTDEQF

V: TRBV6-4
J: TRBJ2-3
CDR3: ASSPGTHTDTQY

V: TRBV11-3
J: TRBJ1-2
CDR3: ASSLEKGGYT

V: TRBV2
J: TRBJ2-5
CDR3: ASSRSQYQETQY

V: TRBV10-2
J: TRBJ2-7
CDR3: ASNLAGNYEQY

V: TRBV7-8
J: TRBJ1-6
CDR3: ASSPPNSPLH

V: TRBV7-8
J: TRBJ1-3
CDR3: ASSLAWGSGNTIY

V: TRBV11-3
J: TRBJ2-1
CDR3: ASSTLFSSYNEQF

V: TRBV20-1
J: TRBJ2-1
CDR3: SASVLAVFNEQF

V: TRBV7-8
J: TRBJ2-5
CDR3: ASSQETQY